This TCR beta chain was identified during a study of T cells in tuberculosis. As for the study in general: A South African cohort included IGRA-negative adolescents, latently infected IGRA-positive adolescents and adults with active tuberculosis.

Time point in this sample: new active TB diagnosis, blood taken before or within 7 days of starting treatment. Each donor contributed about 100,000 T cells on average, unsorted. CDR1 and CDR2 (germline): SNHLY, FYNNEI. V lost 2 bases and J 6 bases, leaving 7 bases between the germline ends. The CDR3 is made up of 13 amino acids. In this sample, this clone turned up once. No antigen is known for it. Sequenced by immunoSEQ multiplex PCR; TCRdb stores in-frame clones only, minus some. The table has about 33,000 clones, about 91% seen once. Study-wide results and caveats: Active tuberculosis TCR-alpha repertoires lay closer to GMM-specific TCRs than IGRA-negative controls, suggesting clonal expansion.

The TCR originated in an adult with tuberculosis. Some clones in this sample may be carry-over from other donors' samples. The source material was PBMCs, sampled at tuberculosis diagnosis. V and J are TRBV2 and TRBJ2-2; D is unresolved. In DNA form, the CDR3 reads TGTGCCAGCAGTGAATACATCTCCGGGGAGCTGTTTTTT. This encodes CASSEYISGELFF.